The next 29 T cell receptor beta chains were all read from a single sample in a study of Graves' ophthalmopathy and Graves' hyperthyroidism. RNA transcripts were the template, and TCR beta CDR3 regions were amplified from them. First-round RT-PCR relied on HTBI primers, and a second-round multiplex PCR came next. MiXCR, applied by TCRdb to the multiplex PCR reads, yields one record per CDR3 protein. Seen here are some 200,000 distinct CDR3 sequences, 25% to 30% observed once, and the top ten hold approximately 8.2%. The sample consisted of peripheral blood. These receptors originate from a man aged 45-65 years with Graves' ophthalmopathy.

The sample holds many counts of this clonotype. The chain carries TRBV20-1 and TRBJ2-7; D is unclear. In germline, CDR1 is DFQATT, CDR2 SNEGSKA (reference sequence). The CDR3 loop spans 14 amino acids. V lost 5 bases and J lost 5, with 19 bases in between. CDR3 residues: CSALRASFSNEQYF. For the CDR3, the DNA is TGCAGTGCTCTCCGGGCCAGCTTTAGTAACGAGCAGTACTTC.

The chain joins TRBV15 to TRBJ1-1; possibly TRBD1 for D (5 bases). This CDR3 spans 16 amino acids. Trimming shortened V by 3 bases and J by 2 bases, and 16 bases separated the two germline ends. Germline V CDR1 and CDR2: LNHNV, YYDKDF (reference sequence). This chain's CDR3 is CATSRDDNRINTEAFF. CDR3 nucleotide sequence: TGTGCCACCAGCAGGGATGATAACAGGATCAACACTGAAGCTTTCTTT.

At least ten counts were recorded for this clonotype. This chain links TRBV9 with TRBJ1-2; tentative D call: TRBD1 (5 bases). The CDR3 sequence is 15 residues long. V lost 1 base to trimming and J lost 5 bases, with 15 bases between them. Germline values: CDR1 SGDLS, CDR2 YYNGEE. Here the CDR3 DNA reads TGTGCCAGCAGCGTATCCCCTGGGGCATCGTATGGCTACACCTTC. Translated: CASSVSPGASYGYTF.

Only a few counts were recorded for this clonotype. The CDR3, as DNA: TGTGCCAGCAGTGCTCCTCAGGGGGCGGGCGAGCAGTACTTC. The encoded protein is CASSAPQGAGEQYF. This chain joins TRBV28 and TRBJ2-7, with 8 nucleotides matching TRBD1. CDR1 and CDR2 (germline): MDHEN, SYDVKM. The V and J ends lost 5 bases and 6 bases, in that order; junction bases with no gene match: 9. The CDR3 runs 14 residues.

This clonotype was seen repeatedly, ten times or more. The chain is built from TRBV6-1 and TRBJ1-5; no clear D. Trimming cost V 2 bases and J 3 bases, with 20 bases left between them. The length of the CDR3 is 18 residues. The germline CDR1 and CDR2 sequences are MNHNS and SASEGT. As DNA, the CDR3 is TGTGCCAGCAGTGAATCGTACACCCCCGGGAGATCCAATCAGCCCCAGCATTTT. Translation: CASSESYTPGRSNQPQHF.

V gene TRBV30 combines with J gene TRBJ1-2; 8 positions match TRBD1. Germline V CDR1 and CDR2: GTSNPN, SVGIG (reference sequence). Trimming removed 4 bases from V and 7 bases from J; junction bases left unmatched: 8. This CDR3 spans 13 amino acids. DNA of the CDR3: TGTGCCTGGAATCCGGACAGGGACGGTGGCTACACCTTC. It yields the protein CAWNPDRDGGYTF. The complete variable domain, with remaining parts taken from reference TRBV30 and TRBJ1-2, reads SQTIHQWPATLVQPVGSPLSLECTVEGTSNPNLYWYRQAAGRGLQLLFYSVGIGQISSEVPQNLSASRPQDRQFILSSKKLLLSDSGFYLCAWNPDRDGGYTFGSGTRLTVV.

At least ten counts were recorded for this clonotype. The rearrangement links TRBV29-1 to TRBJ2-2; 10 nucleotides line up with TRBD2. The CDR3 extends over 15 amino acids. J gave up 5 bases and V 8 bases, and 11 bases lay outside the gene matches. Germline loops: CDR1 SQVTM, CDR2 ANQGSEA. The CDR3 reads CSINSGTSETGELFF. DNA for the CDR3: TGCAGCATAAATTCCGGGACTAGCGAGACCGGGGAGCTGTTTTTT.

The sample holds many counts of this clonotype. The chain is built from TRBV20-1 and TRBJ1-2; TRBD1 aligns across 7 bases. Trimming removed 3 bases from V and 4 bases from J; junction bases left unmatched: 5. This CDR3 contains 13 residues. Germline CDR1 is DFQATT and CDR2 is SNEGSKA (reference sequence). The CDR3 protein is CSASHRGPYGYTF. The CDR3 nucleotides read TGCAGTGCTAGTCACAGGGGCCCCTATGGCTACACCTTC.

V gene TRBV28 combines with J gene TRBJ2-7; possible D gene TRBD1, 6 bases. Between the trimmed V and J ends, which lost 3 bases and 1 base, there was a span of 10 bases. CDR1 MDHEN and CDR2 SYDVKM come from the germline V gene. CDR3 length: 14 amino acids. The CDR3 DNA sequence: TGTGCCAGCAGTTTTGAGGACAGATCCTACGAGCAGTACTTC. It specifies CASSFEDRSYEQYF.

At least ten counts were recorded for this clonotype. The genes are TRBV2 and TRBJ2-5, with D possibly matching TRBD2 (7 bases). The CDR3 runs 14 residues. Germline V gene data show CDR1 as SNHLY and CDR2 as FYNNEI. V lost 0 bases and J 6 bases, leaving 11 bases between the germline ends. CDR3 in DNA: TGTGCCAGCAGTGAAGCCGGGGGGCGTCAGACCCAGTACTTC. Residues: CASSEAGGRQTQYF. Variable domain in full (rest from reference TRBV2 and TRBJ2-5): EPEVTQTPSHQVTQMGQEVILRCVPISNHLYFYWYRQILGQKVEFLVSFYNNEISEKSEIFDDQFSVERPDGSNFTLKIRSTKLEDSAMYFCASSEAGGRQTQYFGPGTRLLVL.

This clonotype came up many times. V gene TRBV3-1 combines with J gene TRBJ2-7, with 14 nucleotides matching TRBD2. Germline CDR1 LGHDT, CDR2 YNNKEL (reference sequence). V trimming: 8 bases; J trimming: 7 bases; junction bases outside the gene matches: 1. There are 12 residues in the CDR3. The CDR3 bases are TGTGCCAGCGGACTAGCGGGAGGAGAGCAGTACTTC. It encodes CASGLAGGEQYF.

This clonotype was seen many times. The J gene is TRBJ1-2, the V gene TRBV19; TRBD1 might be the D (6 bases). V was cut by 7 bases and J by 6 bases, with 18 bases left in between. In germline, CDR1 is LNHDA, CDR2 SQIVND (reference sequence). This CDR3 region has 14 residues. The CDR3 region is CASTIAWGADGYTF. The CDR3 coding sequence is TGTGCCAGTACCATCGCTTGGGGGGCTGATGGCTACACCTTC. Supplemented by reference TRBV19 and TRBJ1-2, the full variable domain reads DGGITQSPKYLFRKEGQNVTLSCEQNLNHDAMYWYRQDPGQGLRLIYYSQIVNDFQKGDIAEGYSVSREKKESFPLTVTSAQKNPTAFYLCASTIAWGADGYTFGSGTRLTVV.

This clonotype was seen ten or more times. The chain links TRBV13 to TRBJ2-6; possible D gene TRBD2, 6 bases. Trimming took off 4 bases at V and 5 bases at J, with 15 bases between the two ends. This CDR3 contains 16 residues. Germline CDR1 is PRHDT and CDR2 is FYEKMQ (reference sequence). The CDR3 coding sequence is TGTGCCAGCAGCTCGACCCGGGGGTCTCGGGCCAACGTCCTGACTTTC. This gives the protein CASSSTRGSRANVLTF.

The rearrangement links TRBV2 to TRBJ2-7, with D maybe TRBD1 (5 bases). This CDR3 region has 12 residues. Germline V CDR1 and CDR2: SNHLY, FYNNEI. Trimming took off 6 bases at V and 4 bases at J, with 10 bases between the two ends. CDR3 sequence: CASRTDQYEQYF. The CDR3 DNA is TGTGCCAGCAGGACAGATCAGTACGAGCAGTACTTC.

This clonotype has ten or more counts. The chain is built from TRBV12-3 or TRBV12-4 and TRBJ2-7; the match to TRBD1 covers 12 bases. This CDR3 has 15 amino acids. The J segment lost 7 bases and the V segment lost 4 bases, leaving 8 bases of the junction unmatched. CDR3 bases: TGTGCCAGCAGTTCCCCCCGGGACAGGGGGCTTGAGCAGTACTTC. This gives the protein CASSSPRDRGLEQYF.

This clonotype was counted at least ten times. The V call is TRBV20-1, the J call TRBJ2-5; D ambiguous. This CDR3 has 14 amino acids. Germline V lookup: CDR1 DFQATT, CDR2 SNEGSKA (reference sequence). The V end lost 1 base, the J end lost 0 bases, and 9 bases lay between the germline ends. CDR3 sequence: CSARVVGNQETQYF. CDR3 in DNA: TGCAGTGCTAGAGTAGTAGGAAACCAAGAGACCCAGTACTTC.

The V call is TRBV2, the J call TRBJ2-7, with 7 nucleotides matching TRBD1. The V segment lost 5 bases and the J segment 5 bases; nucleotides outside the gene matches: 3. The germline CDR1 and CDR2 sequences are SNHLY and FYNNEI. This CDR3 is 12 amino acids long. This CDR3 is CASSSGTDEQYF. The CDR3 DNA follows: TGTGCCAGCAGTTCCGGGACAGACGAGCAGTACTTC.

This clonotype was picked up many times. The rearrangement links TRBV11-2 to TRBJ1-3, with 7 bases that match TRBD1. The CDR3 runs to 13 residues. V was clipped by 4 bases and J by 4 bases; unmatched bases: 1. Germline V gene data show CDR1 as SGHAT and CDR2 as FQNNGV. CDR3 sequence: CASSSGQGNTIYF. The CDR3 DNA sequence: TGTGCCAGCAGCTCGGGACAGGGAAACACCATATATTTT.

The chain carries TRBV7-2 and TRBJ1-2; D is uncertain. CDR1 and CDR2 from the germline V gene are SGHTA and FQGNSA. This CDR3 region has 13 residues. V was pared by 1 base and J by 4 bases, with 7 bases between. DNA of the CDR3: TGTGCCAGCAGCTTAGACAGATTCTATGGCTACACCTTC. Translating gives CASSLDRFYGYTF.

This clonotype was picked up many times. The rearrangement uses TRBV27 and TRBJ2-7, with D perhaps TRBD2 (7 bases). Germline CDR1 reads MNHEY; CDR2 reads SMNVEV (reference sequence). Trimming removed 7 bases at V and 11 bases at J, with 30 bases between. This CDR3 contains 16 residues. The CDR3 coding sequence is TGTGCCAGCACCCCCGGGGGGCCGAGGGGAGCCTTAAAGGAGTACTTC. This codes for CASTPGGPRGALKEYF.

This clonotype was seen repeatedly, ten times or more. The CDR3: CAWSKGFDQPQHF. In DNA, the CDR3 is TGTGCCTGGAGTAAGGGGTTTGATCAGCCCCAGCATTTT. The rearrangement uses TRBV30 and TRBJ1-5, with a weak D call TRBD1 (5 bases). The CDR3 has 13 residues. The germline V gene encodes CDR1 GTSNPN and CDR2 SVGIG (reference sequence). The V gene lost 2 bases and the J gene lost 5 bases, with 10 bases spanning the gap. The entire variable domain, with the rest obtained from reference TRBV30 and TRBJ1-5, is as follows: SQTIHQWPATLVQPVGSPLSLECTVEGTSNPNLYWYRQAAGRGLQLLFYSVGIGQISSEVPQNLSASRPQDRQFILSSKKLLLSDSGFYLCAWSKGFDQPQHFGDGTRLSIL.

The chain uses TRBV9 and TRBJ1-2, with TRBD1 identical over 7 bases. The CDR3 is 13 residues long. With 4 bases clipped from V and 5 bases from J, the junction kept 5 bases outside the gene matches. Germline values: CDR1 SGDLS, CDR2 YYNGEE. The CDR3 is CASSRTGRYGYTF. CDR3 coding DNA: TGTGCCAGCAGCCGGACAGGACGTTATGGCTACACCTTC. Filled out from reference TRBV9 and TRBJ1-2, the complete variable domain reads DSGVTQTPKHLITATGQRVTLRCSPRSGDLSVYWYQQSLDQGLQFLIQYYNGEERAKGNILERFSAQQFPDLHSELNLSSLELGDSALYFCASSRTGRYGYTFGSGTRLTVV.

This clonotype occurred many times. The chain employs TRBV29-1 and TRBJ2-2; D call uncertain. This CDR3 region has 14 residues. Germline CDR1 SQVTM, CDR2 ANQGSEA. The V gene lost 4 bases and the J gene lost 5 bases, with 14 bases spanning the gap. The CDR3 bases are TGCAGCGTTGTAGGGCTGCCCGGGACCGGGGAGCTGTTTTTT. The encoded protein is CSVVGLPGTGELFF.

This clonotype was observed at least ten times. The chain carries TRBV6-5 and TRBJ2-7; D gene ambiguous. CDR1 MNHEY and CDR2 SVGAGI come from the germline V gene. The CDR3 totals 16 residues. The V end was cut by 2 bases, the J end by 2 bases, with 16 bases between. CDR3 sequence: CASSYAPDPNPYEQYF. CDR3 in DNA: TGTGCCAGCAGTTACGCGCCAGACCCTAACCCCTACGAGCAGTACTTC.

The rearrangement links TRBV6-1 to TRBJ1-1; D remains unclear. Germline CDR1 MNHNS, CDR2 SASEGT. This CDR3 region has 11 residues. Trimming took 10 bases from V and 7 from J, leaving 13 bases between them. The CDR3 reads CATLPSSEAFF. DNA of the CDR3: TGTGCCACCCTCCCCTCGAGTGAAGCTTTCTTT.

This sequence joins TRBV6-2 or TRBV6-3 and TRBJ2-5; 11 bases map to TRBD2. Germline V lookup: CDR1 MNHEY, CDR2 SVGEGT. The CDR3 runs 17 residues. Trimming took 7 bases from V and 5 from J; bases not matched to a gene: 15. The CDR3 is CASTNRLAGGIWETQYF. The CDR3 region has the DNA TGTGCCAGCACCAACCGGCTAGCGGGAGGTATATGGGAGACCCAGTACTTC.

Of note for this clonotype: A much larger clone differs from this one at a single base, so this may be a read error. J is TRBJ2-2 and V is TRBV28; D not certain. From germline, CDR1 is MDHEN and CDR2 SYDVKM. V lost 8 bases and J lost 3, with 19 bases in between. The length of the CDR3 is 16 residues. DNA for the CDR3: TGTGCCAGCCGTACGCGTGACATCGCGCACACCGGGGAGCTGTTTTTT. Translation gives CASRTRDIAHTGELFF.

Written as DNA, the CDR3 is TGTGCCAGCAGTTTATCGGGACAACGCGAGCAGTACTTC. Translation gives CASSLSGQREQYF. V usage is TRBV6-5 and J usage is TRBJ2-7, with a weak D call TRBD1 (6 bases). Trimming left V 4 bases short and J 6 bases short, with 13 bases between. Per the germline V gene, CDR1 is MNHEY and CDR2 is SVGAGI. This CDR3 is 13 amino acids long.

In this sample, this clonotype turned up many times. The chain carries TRBV5-1 and TRBJ2-7, with TRBD2 identical over 7 bases. V trimming: 0 bases; J trimming: 7 bases; junction bases outside the gene matches: 13. The germline V gene encodes CDR1 SGHRS and CDR2 YFSETQ. The length of the CDR3 is 16 residues. The DNA of the CDR3 is TGCGCCAGCAGCTTGGCCCCCCAGCGGGGCCGCATGGAGCAGTACTTC. Its protein product is CASSLAPQRGRMEQYF.